The present entry profiles one T cell receptor (beta chain) with its context. Its antigen is not identified. V lost 6 bases, J lost 6 bases, and 18 bases lay in between. CDR3 size: 14 residues. Germline V gene sequence: CDR1 MDHEN, CDR2 SYDVKM. The sample is drawn from a study of cytomegalovirus exposure and HLA in healthy donors. Study summary: There were some 410 genotyped donors. Of these, roughly 82% fell in the genetic ancestry cluster associated with self-reported Caucasian donors. Broader study findings: Later on, an analysis tied about 17,000 TCR beta sequences to HLA alleles at 0.05 false discovery rate. In a later analysis, V- and J-gene trimming of beta chains associated with a DCLRE1C missense variant, replicated independently. Presence/absence comparisons presumed near-even sequencing depth among donors.

Primers: 60 Vbeta forward and 13 Jbeta reverse. The data were produced by immunoSEQ multiplex PCR, yet TCRdb's version contains in-frame clones alone and is incomplete. The sample holds about 140,000 clones; 80% are singletons and the top ten take roughly 2.2%. Specimen: PBMCs. The chain joins TRBV28 to TRBJ2-7; no reliable D call. The receptor comes from a young man in good health and CMV-seronegative. The CDR3 sequence: CASRSYSPLGEQYF. CDR3 coding DNA: TGTGCCAGCAGGTCATACAGTCCCCTGGGCGAGCAGTACTTC.